This entry lists 11 T cell receptor beta chains sequenced from one sample in a study of T cells in localized non-small cell lung cancer. Data came from immunoSEQ multiplex PCR; TCRdb stores just in-frame clones and leaves some out. The sample holds 27,000 or so clones, 82% seen once. The sequencing here drew on peripheral blood, taken before any cancer treatment. Source of these receptors: a woman aged 40-69 years with stage I lung adenocarcinoma.

This chain links TRBV4-1 with TRBJ1-5; TRBD1 is a possible D gene (5 bases). Trimming cost V 1 base and J 7 bases, with 17 bases left between them. The germline V gene encodes CDR1 MGHRA and CDR2 YSYEKL. This CDR3 has 16 amino acids. The CDR3 loop is CASSQGRSSGDQPQHF. CDR3 nucleotides: TGCGCCAGCAGCCAAGGCAGGAGTTCCGGGGACCAGCCCCAGCATTTT.

This sequence joins TRBV7-9 and TRBJ2-7; possibly TRBD1 for D (6 bases). V shed 6 bases and J shed 3 bases, with 24 bases lying between them. The CDR3 sequence is 17 residues long. Germline V CDR1 and CDR2: SEHNR, FQNEAQ (reference sequence). CDR3 coding DNA: TGTGCCAGCAGTCCATTCCGGGACACCCTCAGGTACTACGAGCAGTACTTC. The encoded protein is CASSPFRDTLRYYEQYF.

CDR3 coding DNA: TGTGCCAGCAGTACCCAGGGGACCTATGGCTACACCTTC. Translated: CASSTQGTYGYTF. The chain joins TRBV27 to TRBJ1-2; perhaps TRBD1 as D (6 bases). V lost 5 bases, J lost 4 bases, and 11 bases lay in between. The CDR3 sequence is 13 residues long. The V gene's germline CDR1 is MNHEY and CDR2 SMNVEV (reference sequence).

CDR3: CASSVRQAPNTGELFF. In nucleotides, the CDR3 is TGTGCCAGCAGTGTTAGACAGGCACCGAACACCGGGGAGCTGTTTTTT. This chain links TRBV2 with TRBJ2-2; a possible D gene is TRBD1 (6 bases). Germline lookup yields CDR1 SNHLY and CDR2 FYNNEI. This CDR3 region has 16 residues. Trimming cost V 4 bases and J 0 bases, with 12 bases left between them.

V gene TRBV28 combines with J gene TRBJ1-5; 7 positions match TRBD1. The CDR3 is made up of 15 amino acids. Trimming removed 6 bases from V and 1 base from J; junction bases left unmatched: 6. Germline-derived CDR1 and CDR2 are MDHEN and SYDVKM. The chain's CDR3 is CASRVAGGSNQPQHF. The CDR3 bases are TGTGCCAGCAGAGTCGCAGGGGGGAGCAATCAGCCCCAGCATTTT.

The chain is built from TRBV5-4 and TRBJ1-1, with 9 positions matching TRBD1. The CDR3 has 18 residues. Germline V CDR1 and CDR2: SGHNT, YYREEE (reference sequence). V gave up 0 bases and J gave up 0 bases; unmatched junction bases: 9. CDR3 DNA sequence: TGTGCCAGCAGCTTGGTTAGGACAGGGGCATGGATGAACACTGAAGCTTTCTTT. Translated: CASSLVRTGAWMNTEAFF.

The V gene is TRBV7-2, the J gene TRBJ2-3, with TRBD2 matching over 9 bases. The V and J ends lost 1 base and 6 bases, in that order; junction bases with no gene match: 11. The CDR3 is made up of 17 amino acids. The germline V gene has CDR1 SGHTA and CDR2 FQGNSA. CDR3 in DNA: TGTGCCAGCAGCTTAGGTACTGGCGGGGGGGCTTGGGATACGCAGTATTTT. Translating gives CASSLGTGGGAWDTQYF.

The gene calls are TRBV4-2 and TRBJ2-4; the D is unclear. Germline CDR1 LGHNA, CDR2 YNFKEQ. The CDR3 runs 15 residues. Trimming shortened V by 2 bases and J by 8 bases, and 16 bases separated the two germline ends. The CDR3 loop is CASSQPSGPPYIQYF. CDR3 coding DNA: TGTGCCAGCAGCCAACCCTCCGGCCCCCCATACATTCAGTACTTC.

Regarding this clone: Other DNA sequences in this sample translate to the same CDR3. The rearrangement joins TRBV29-1 to TRBJ1-1; D call uncertain. Germline loops: CDR1 SQVTM, CDR2 ANQGSEA. This CDR3 region has 13 residues. Deletions cut 7 bases from V and 2 bases from J, with 14 bases between. The CDR3 DNA reads as TGCAGCGGTAGAACAGAGCTAAACACTGAAGCTTTCTTT. It yields the protein CSGRTELNTEAFF. Full variable domain (outside the CDR3, taken from reference TRBV29-1 and TRBJ1-1): SAVISQKPSRDICQRGTSLTIQCQVDSQVTMMFWYRQQPGQSLTLIATANQGSEATYESGFVIDKFPISRPNLTFSTLTVSNMSPEDSSIYLCSGRTELNTEAFFGQGTRLTVV.

This clone occurred once. This rearrangement joins TRBV5-7 to TRBJ2-7; 8 bases fit TRBD1. TRBV5-7 is an open reading frame whose function is uncertain. The CDR3 length is 18 residues. The trim removed 0 bases at V and 2 bases at J, leaving 13 bases unmatched. The CDR3 spells CASSLDLTTGTGAYEQYF. As DNA, the CDR3 is TGTGCCAGCAGCTTGGACTTGACTACCGGGACAGGAGCCTACGAGCAGTACTTC.

The chain employs TRBV6-1 and TRBJ1-1, with no clear D. The CDR3 extends over 15 amino acids. Per the germline V gene, CDR1 is MNHNS and CDR2 is SASEGT. V lost 8 bases and J lost 3, with 19 bases in between. The CDR3, as DNA: TGTGCCAGCTCTCCTGTGGGGATGTGGGACACTGAAGCTTTCTTT. Amino acids: CASSPVGMWDTEAFF.